This T cell receptor beta chain was sequenced for a study of cytomegalovirus exposure and HLA in healthy donors. Findings and limits, study-wide: Certain sequence variants were highly shared and formed a cluster, and this cluster was likely a sequencing artifact.

Donors were nominally healthy when sampled, though unrecorded immune exposures were likely. In germline, CDR1 is SEHNR, CDR2 FQNEAQ (reference sequence). This CDR3 comprises 13 residues. V was cut by 5 bases and J by 4 bases, with 12 bases left in between. Worth noting for this clone: What it binds is not known.

PCR primers comprised 60 Vbeta and 13 Jbeta primers. The assay was immunoSEQ multiplex PCR, and TCRdb's table has in-frame clones only and misses some. The repertoire holds about 110,000 clones, under 85% seen once, with more than 6% in the top ten. V usage is TRBV7-9 and J usage is TRBJ2-7; D is possibly TRBD2 (5 bases). The sequenced sample consisted of PBMCs. The receptor comes from a woman in her fifties or sixties in good health and CMV-seropositive. The CDR3 protein is CASSPGRRYEQYF. The CDR3 DNA reads as TGTGCCAGCAGCCCGGGCAGGAGGTACGAGCAGTACTTC.